This entry features one TCR beta chain sequence. Which antigen it targets is not known. No much larger clone exists at a distance of one base, and base qualities are not known. The data derive from a study of shared clonotypes between healthy human individuals (TCRdb year 2020). Context from the whole study: Two women and a few men aged 18 to 49 years were included in the cohort. For each donor, CD4 naive and CD4 memory were each run on three plates, CD8 naive on two plates, and CD8 memory on one plate. To estimate repertoire size and how much clonotypes are shared between individuals, the study performed deep sequencing of blood TCR repertoires from about five healthy adults. To increase sequencing depth and limit assay-specific biases, TCR repertoire library preparation and sequencing were carried out by different laboratories using diverse techniques. Between about 0.85 and 9.5 billion PBMCs per donor were obtained by leukapheresis. Study-level results and caveats: Because the study included a small number of donors, the genetic and exposure-history diversity represented was limited. Based on pairwise subsampling, the degree of clonotype sharing among donors was expected to be affected by sequencing depth. Only blood was sampled, and tissue TCR repertoires likely differ from those in blood. Higher generation probabilities were observed for clonotypes shared by all four sorted-subset donors than for non-shared clonotypes. Larger estimated clonotype richness was generally found for naive subsets than for memory subsets. Rarefaction of sorted-subset datasets indicated incomplete sequencing despite the large sequencing depth. Sharing across a handful of donors was observed for about 5% of naive CD4, 3% to 3.5% of naive CD8, around 2.5% of memory CD4, and roughly 0.43% of memory CD8 clonotypes.

The CDR3 has 14 amino acids, counting the end cysteine and phenylalanine. The read is trimmed to its CDR3 DNA, 42 bases read in frame from base 1. CDR1 and CDR2 were assigned from the germline V gene as MDHEN and SYDVKM. V is pared back by 3 bases and J by 5 bases, with 10 bases lying between the germline termini. Using the deep immunoSEQ assay, TCR CDR3 regions were amplified from genomic DNA by multiplex PCR. Genomic DNA extracted from each cell subset was distributed evenly over all wells of several immunoSEQ 96-well plates, and each plate served as one replicate. For sorted subsets, each replicate PCR was loaded with 200 to 250 ng genomic DNA, equivalent to about 33,000 T cell genomes. Purified libraries were quantified with a Qubit 3.0 fluorometer, sized on a Bioanalyzer 2100, and re-quantified with the KAPA Library Quantification kit. Every immunoSEQ 96-well plate was sequenced on a dedicated single-read 150-cycle Illumina NextSeq 550 flow cell. The authors' pipeline ran thus. Because the immunoSEQ output included only junctional sequences and no quality scores, the filtering could not be the same as the filtering used for full-length reads. To assign V/J genes and CDR3, sequences were annotated against IMGT germline references using PyIR, a Python wrapper for IgBLAST v1.9. Reads were filtered out if the reads had weak V/J assignments (E-value above 1e-6), no CDR3, stop codons, out-of-frame junctions, or ambiguous translated residues. A V3J clonotype was defined by an identical inferred V gene, J gene, and CDR3 amino acid sequence. Percentage overlap between repertoires was calculated by dividing the number of shared unique clonotypes by the size of the smaller repertoire. Three approaches were used to assess repertoire richness: RTK rarefaction, the Chao1 estimator, and Recon v2.1 estimates of unobserved clonotypes. OLGA was used to compute generation probabilities for all TCRbeta clonotypes that the gDNA method yielded from several donors. TCRdb retrieved this table from immuneACCESS and kept in-frame rearrangements only. Not all clones are present; in checked studies, unresolved V genes account for under half, and no reason is known for the remainder. V and J calls and clone size come straight from that table; D and trimming were deduced from the DNA. The sample has 2 million to 2.5 million clones on record, roughly 96% of them singletons. Together, the top ten hold 0.1% to 0.15% of the sample.

The donors were healthy, HIV-negative adults who had no recently reported acute infections or vaccinations. Only Caucasian adults living in Nashville, Tennessee, USA were represented among the donors. CD4+ T cells were enriched through magnetic negative selection, after which naive cells were positively selected on CD45RA and the remaining negative fraction served as the memory subset. After blood collection by leukapheresis, PBMCs were isolated using Ficoll-Histopaque density gradient centrifugation and then cryopreserved in the vapor phase of liquid nitrogen. Analytical flow cytometry was used to check the purity and quantity of every magnetically sorted T cell population. From each sorted fraction, genomic DNA was isolated and quantified by UV absorbance on a Nanodrop 2000c.

The sample comprised naive CD4+ T cells sorted from blood. In the paper's terms, the cell subset or site label means: CD45RA+ positively selected. This TCR was recovered from a young man in good health. This sequence uses TRBV28 and TRBJ2-2; TRBD1 is a possible D gene, resting on 6 matching bases. The encoded CDR3 is CASSLDSITGELFF. The DNA is as follows: TGTGCCAGCAGTTTGGACAGTATTACCGGGGAGCTGTTTTTT.